This T cell receptor (beta chain) was sequenced in a study of shared T cell receptors in the human thymus. The V end lost 5 bases, the J end lost 7 bases, and 12 bases lay between the germline ends. Germline CDR1 is SGHTA and CDR2 is FQGNSA. The CDR3 is 12 residues long. Profiling relied on immunoSEQ multiplex PCR, and the TCRdb table lists in-frame clones only, not all of them. The sample includes under 850,000 clones, roughly 88% of them seen just once. These data also featured in a second study, about human thymus T cells. That source reports: Resections were taken during corrective heart surgery, and the thymus tissue came from these. Thymic and blood repertoires appeared to carry a bias in their V and J gene usage.

This sequence originates from a boy younger than two with a congenital heart defect. What was sequenced was thymocytes. The chain is built from TRBV7-2 and TRBJ2-7; D is undetermined. The CDR3 DNA reads as TGTGCCAGCAGCGTACCCACGGAGGAGCAGTACTTC. The encoded protein is CASSVPTEEQYF.